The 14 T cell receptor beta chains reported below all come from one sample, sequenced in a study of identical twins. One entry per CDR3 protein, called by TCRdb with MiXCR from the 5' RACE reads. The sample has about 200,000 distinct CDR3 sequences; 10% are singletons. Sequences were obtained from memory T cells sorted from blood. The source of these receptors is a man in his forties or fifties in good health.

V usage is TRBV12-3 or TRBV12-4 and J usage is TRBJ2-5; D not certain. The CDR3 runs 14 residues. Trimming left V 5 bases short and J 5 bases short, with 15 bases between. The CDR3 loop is CASSPDGIRETQYF. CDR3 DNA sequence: TGTGCCAGCAGTCCCGACGGAATTAGGGAGACCCAGTACTTC.

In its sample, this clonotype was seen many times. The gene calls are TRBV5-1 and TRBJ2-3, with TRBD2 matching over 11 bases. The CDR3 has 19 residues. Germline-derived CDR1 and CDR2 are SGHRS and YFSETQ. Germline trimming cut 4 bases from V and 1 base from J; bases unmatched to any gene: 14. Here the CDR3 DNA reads TGCGCCAGCAGCCTCACCGGGACTAGCGGCCCCATGGGCACAGATACGCAGTATTTT. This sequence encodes CASSLTGTSGPMGTDTQYF.

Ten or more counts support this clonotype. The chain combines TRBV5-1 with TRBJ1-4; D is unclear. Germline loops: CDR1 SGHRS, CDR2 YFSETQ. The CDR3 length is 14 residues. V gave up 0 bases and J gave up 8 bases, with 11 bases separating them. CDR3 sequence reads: CASSLGMRMEKLFF. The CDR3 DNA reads TGCGCCAGCAGCTTGGGAATGAGGATGGAAAAACTGTTTTTT.

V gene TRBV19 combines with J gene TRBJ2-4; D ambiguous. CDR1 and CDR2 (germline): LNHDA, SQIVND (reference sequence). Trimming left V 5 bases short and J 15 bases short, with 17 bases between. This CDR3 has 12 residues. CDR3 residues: CASSADNRIRYF. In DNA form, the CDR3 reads TGTGCCAGTAGTGCTGACAACCGGATAAGGTACTTC. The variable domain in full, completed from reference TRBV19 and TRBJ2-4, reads DGGITQSPKYLFRKEGQNVTLSCEQNLNHDAMYWYRQDPGQGLRLIYYSQIVNDFQKGDIAEGYSVSREKKESFPLTVTSAQKNPTAFYLCASSADNRIRYFGAGTRLSVL.

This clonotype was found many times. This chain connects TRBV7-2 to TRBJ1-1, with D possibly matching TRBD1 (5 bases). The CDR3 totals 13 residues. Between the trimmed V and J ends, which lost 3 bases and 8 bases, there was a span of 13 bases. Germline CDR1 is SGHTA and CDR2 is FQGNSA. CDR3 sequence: CASSFVSGTEAFF. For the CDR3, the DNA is TGTGCCAGCAGCTTCGTATCCGGGACGGAAGCTTTCTTT.

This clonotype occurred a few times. The CDR3: CASSQDLVRGNIQYF. In nucleotides, the CDR3 is TGCGCCAGCAGCCAAGACTTGGTTAGGGGAAACATTCAGTACTTC. The rearrangement links TRBV4-3 to TRBJ2-4; D perhaps matches TRBD1 (5 bases). This CDR3 is 15 amino acids long. Between the trimmed V and J ends, which lost 0 bases and 6 bases, there was a span of 12 bases. Germline V gene sequence: CDR1 LGHNA, CDR2 YSLEER.

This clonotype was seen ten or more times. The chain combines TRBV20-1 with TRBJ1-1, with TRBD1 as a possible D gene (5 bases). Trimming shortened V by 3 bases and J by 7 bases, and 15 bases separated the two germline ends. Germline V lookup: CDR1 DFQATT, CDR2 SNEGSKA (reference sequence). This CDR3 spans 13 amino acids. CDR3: CSAREGSDGEAFF. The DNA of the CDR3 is TGCAGTGCTAGGGAGGGGTCGGATGGTGAAGCTTTCTTT.

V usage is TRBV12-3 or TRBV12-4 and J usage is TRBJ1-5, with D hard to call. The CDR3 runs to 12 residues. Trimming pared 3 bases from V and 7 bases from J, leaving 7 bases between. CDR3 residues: CASSFFLQPQHF. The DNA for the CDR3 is TGTGCCAGCAGTTTTTTTCTCCAGCCCCAGCATTTT.

The CDR3 here is CSAPGTLGSEQYF. CDR3 nucleotides: TGCAGTGCTCCCGGGACCCTCGGCAGTGAGCAGTACTTC. V is TRBV20-1 and J is TRBJ2-7, with D perhaps given as TRBD1 or TRBD2 (5 bases each). The CDR3 length is 13 residues. With 5 bases removed from V and 7 bases from J, the gap between germline ends came to 18 bases. Looked up from germline, CDR1 is DFQATT and CDR2 is SNEGSKA (reference sequence).

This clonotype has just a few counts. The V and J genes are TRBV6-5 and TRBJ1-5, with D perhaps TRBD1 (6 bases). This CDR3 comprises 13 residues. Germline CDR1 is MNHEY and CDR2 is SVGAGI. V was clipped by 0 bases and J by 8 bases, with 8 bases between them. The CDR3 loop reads CASSYSEGEPQHF. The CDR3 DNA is TGTGCCAGCAGTTACTCAGAGGGGGAGCCCCAGCATTTT.

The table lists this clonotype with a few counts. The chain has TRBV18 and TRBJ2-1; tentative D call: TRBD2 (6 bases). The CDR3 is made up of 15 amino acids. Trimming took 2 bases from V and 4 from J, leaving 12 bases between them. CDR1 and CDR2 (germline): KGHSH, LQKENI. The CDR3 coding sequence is TGTGCCAGCTCACCATCCCAGCGGGCGTACAATGAGCAGTTCTTC. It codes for CASSPSQRAYNEQFF.

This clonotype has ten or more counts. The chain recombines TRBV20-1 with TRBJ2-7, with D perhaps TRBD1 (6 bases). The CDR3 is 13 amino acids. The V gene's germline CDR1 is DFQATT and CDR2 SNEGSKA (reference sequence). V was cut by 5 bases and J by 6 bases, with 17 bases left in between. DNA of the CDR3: TGCAGTGCTGGTCGGACACAGGGCCCCGAGCAGTACTTC. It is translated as CSAGRTQGPEQYF.

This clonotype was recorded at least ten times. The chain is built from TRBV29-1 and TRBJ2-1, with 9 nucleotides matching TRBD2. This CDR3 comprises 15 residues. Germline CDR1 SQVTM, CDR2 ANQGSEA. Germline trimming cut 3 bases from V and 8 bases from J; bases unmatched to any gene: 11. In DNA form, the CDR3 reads TGCAGCGTTGATGGGACGGCTAGCGGGGACTATGAGCAGTTCTTC. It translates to CSVDGTASGDYEQFF.

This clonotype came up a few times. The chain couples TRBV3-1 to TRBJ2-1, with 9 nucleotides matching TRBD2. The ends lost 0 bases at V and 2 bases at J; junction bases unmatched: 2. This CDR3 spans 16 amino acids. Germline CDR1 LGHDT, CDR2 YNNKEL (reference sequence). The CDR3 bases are TGTGCCAGCAGCCAAGATCGCGGGAGGGCCTACAATGAGCAGTTCTTC. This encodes CASSQDRGRAYNEQFF.